This T cell receptor (beta chain) was profiled in a study of T cells after posttransplantation cyclophosphamide. The CDR3 has 18 amino acids. CDR1 is WNHNN, CDR2 SYGVQD, per germline (reference sequence). V was cut by 3 bases and J by 3 bases, with 24 bases left in between. About this clone: Its antigen is not identified.

TCRdb's copy holds only in-frame clones and misses some; the assay was immunoSEQ multiplex PCR. The data show about 8,000 clones, with more than 85% seen just once and roughly 4% held by the top ten. This related bone marrow graft donor gave peripheral blood on the day of marrow donation. Study-wide points: Recipient CMV seropositivity and CMV reactivation strongly tracked TRB clonality.

This sequence joins TRBV10-1 and TRBJ2-7, with D possibly being TRBD1 (6 bases). This TCR was sampled from a woman in her fifties or sixties in good health and a related stem cell transplant donor. The sample taken for sequencing was CD4+ T cells sorted from blood. The CDR3 spells CASSEGQLDSLFSYEQYF. DNA for the CDR3: TGCGCCAGCAGTGAAGGTCAGTTGGACAGTCTCTTTAGCTACGAGCAGTACTTC.